The 20 T cell receptor beta chains given below trace back to one sample, sequenced in a study of cytomegalovirus exposure and HLA in healthy donors. PCR involved 60 Vbeta and 13 Jbeta primers. This table comes from immunoSEQ multiplex PCR, and its TCRdb copy is limited to in-frame clones, with some not included. The table has roughly 150,000 clones, 60% to 80% seen once. Sequencing input: PBMCs. All receptors derive from a man aged 18 to 35 in good health and CMV-seropositive.

The chain has TRBV5-1 and TRBJ1-2, with 7 bases matching TRBD1. CDR1 and CDR2 from the germline V gene are SGHRS and YFSETQ. The CDR3 totals 15 residues. Trimming cost V 4 bases and J 3 bases; bases outside gene matches: 9. This chain's CDR3 is CASSDRDSGYYGYTF. In nucleotides, the CDR3 is TGCGCCAGCAGCGACCGGGACAGCGGTTACTATGGCTACACCTTC.

The chain couples TRBV19 to TRBJ1-5; D unclear. CDR3 size: 15 residues. Trimming pared 1 base from V and 0 bases from J, leaving 7 bases between. Germline values: CDR1 LNHDA, CDR2 SQIVND (reference sequence). The CDR3 loop reads CASSIVGFSNQPQHF. Here the CDR3 DNA reads TGTGCCAGTAGTATAGTTGGCTTTAGCAATCAGCCCCAGCATTTT.

The CDR3 DNA sequence: TGTGCCACCAGCAGGGACAGGGTACCTGGGGCCAACGTCCTGACTTTC. Protein: CATSRDRVPGANVLTF. This sequence joins TRBV15 and TRBJ2-6; 8 nucleotides match TRBD1. The CDR3 consists of 16 residues. The germline gives CDR1 LNHNV, CDR2 YYDKDF (reference sequence). The V gene end was trimmed by 3 bases and the J gene end by 2 bases; junction bases not matched to a gene: 3.

V and J are TRBV7-9 and TRBJ2-1; the match to TRBD2 covers 10 bases. With V trimmed by 4 bases and J by 5 bases, 8 bases remained unmatched. CDR3 length: 16 residues. The germline V gene has CDR1 SEHNR and CDR2 FQNEAQ (reference sequence). The CDR3 DNA reads as TGTGCCAGCAGCTATCCTAGCGGGAGTAAGGACAATGAGCAGTTCTTC. Translated, it gives CASSYPSGSKDNEQFF.

The rearrangement links TRBV18 to TRBJ1-1; TRBD1 agrees at 8 bases. Germline V gene data show CDR1 as KGHSH and CDR2 as LQKENI. The J segment lost 2 bases and the V segment lost 2 bases, leaving 1 base of the junction unmatched. The CDR3 loop spans 14 amino acids. CDR3 DNA: TGTGCCAGCTCACCAGGACAGGGAAACACTGAAGCTTTCTTT. Its translation: CASSPGQGNTEAFF. Full variable domain (rest looked up from reference TRBV18 and TRBJ1-1): NAGVMQNPRHLVRRRGQEARLRCSPMKGHSHVYWYRQLPEEGLKFMVYLQKENIIDESGMPKERFSAEFPKEGPSILRIQQVVRGDSAAYFCASSPGQGNTEAFFGQGTRLTVV.

The J gene is TRBJ2-3, the V gene TRBV6-5, with 7 bases fitting TRBD2. V lost 6 bases to trimming and J lost 3 bases; unmatched junction nucleotides: 3. The CDR3 sequence is 13 residues long. The germline CDR1 and CDR2 sequences are MNHEY and SVGAGI. CDR3 amino acids: CASSLLATDTQYF. CDR3 coding DNA: TGTGCCAGCAGCTTACTAGCGACAGATACGCAGTATTTT.

This chain links TRBV6-5 with TRBJ2-7; 7 bases are shared with TRBD2. V trimming: 2 bases; J trimming: 5 bases; junction bases outside the gene matches: 12. Germline assignment: CDR1 MNHEY and CDR2 SVGAGI. The length of the CDR3 is 16 residues. The CDR3 DNA follows: TGTGCCAGCAGTTACACCCCTGGCGGGAGCATGGACGAGCAGTACTTC. It is translated as CASSYTPGGSMDEQYF.

This clone was picked up a small number of times. The V and J genes are TRBV5-1 and TRBJ2-2; D gene ambiguous. The germline gives CDR1 SGHRS, CDR2 YFSETQ. Trimming shortened V by 2 bases and J by 5 bases, and 10 bases separated the two germline ends. The CDR3 length is 14 residues. The CDR3: CASSFSTTTGELFF. The CDR3 DNA is TGCGCCAGCAGCTTTAGCACAACGACCGGGGAGCTGTTTTTT.

This clone was counted a single time. This chain uses TRBV7-2 with TRBJ2-7; a weak D match, TRBD2 (6 bases). This CDR3 region has 16 residues. The germline V gene has CDR1 SGHTA and CDR2 FQGNSA. Between the trimmed V and J ends, which lost 5 bases and 5 bases, there was a span of 22 bases. CDR3 sequence (DNA): TGTGCCAGCAGCCCCCAGTGGGTGGGGGGTAAAAACGAGCAGTACTTC. Residues: CASSPQWVGGKNEQYF.

This clone was recorded only once. The junction shows a germline mismatch at one end, possibly a read error. The same CDR3 also results from other DNA sequences found in this sample. The rearrangement joins TRBV7-9 to TRBJ2-7; D is uncertain. The germline gives CDR1 SEHNR, CDR2 FQNEAQ (reference sequence). This CDR3 has 12 amino acids. The CDR3 protein is CASSLSFSEQYF. The CDR3 DNA reads as TGTGCCAGTAGCTTATCTTTTTCCGAGCAGTACTTC.

The CDR3 loop is CASSRLVAGTDTQYF. The CDR3 coding sequence is TGTGCCAGCAGTCGACTAGTGGCGGGCACAGATACGCAGTATTTT. This chain connects TRBV6-6 to TRBJ2-3, with D possibly matching TRBD2 (6 bases). V was pared by 5 bases and J by 1 base, with 13 bases between. The CDR3 length is 15 residues. CDR1 is MNHNY, CDR2 SVGAGI, per germline (reference sequence).

The genes are TRBV28 and TRBJ2-7; D is uncertain. V was pared by 3 bases and J by 5 bases, with 8 bases between. The CDR3 has 12 residues. Germline V gene sequence: CDR1 MDHEN, CDR2 SYDVKM. CDR3 DNA sequence: TGTGCCAGCAGTTTGAGCCCCAACGAGCAGTACTTC. Its protein is CASSLSPNEQYF.

V is TRBV18 and J is TRBJ2-6; D may be TRBD2 (6 bases). Per the germline V gene, CDR1 is KGHSH and CDR2 is LQKENI. The CDR3 has 17 amino acids. Between the trimmed V and J ends, which lost 4 bases and 2 bases, there was a span of 15 bases. The CDR3 here is CASSRNRGGTGANVLTF. In nucleotides, the CDR3 is TGTGCCAGCTCACGTAATCGTGGGGGGACTGGGGCCAACGTCCTGACTTTC.

The rearrangement links TRBV28 to TRBJ1-1; the D gene is possibly TRBD1 (6 bases). This CDR3 has 14 residues. CDR1 and CDR2 (germline): MDHEN, SYDVKM. V was trimmed by 1 base and J by 8 bases, leaving 14 bases between them. The CDR3 is CASSLLAGQREAFF. The CDR3 nucleotides read TGTGCCAGCAGTTTATTAGCGGGACAAAGGGAAGCTTTCTTT.

The rearrangement joins TRBV7-8 to TRBJ2-1; 7 positions match TRBD2. V trimming: 4 bases; J trimming: 8 bases; junction bases outside the gene matches: 2. The CDR3 is 12 residues long. Germline loops: CDR1 SGHVS, CDR2 FQNEAQ. The CDR3 loop reads CASSYRGDEQFF. Here the CDR3 DNA reads TGTGCCAGCAGCTATCGGGGGGATGAGCAGTTCTTC.

Regarding this clone: Other DNA sequences of this sample code for an identical CDR3. This chain uses TRBV7-9 with TRBJ2-7; a possible D gene is TRBD1 (6 bases). Germline lookup yields CDR1 SEHNR and CDR2 FQNEAQ (reference sequence). The CDR3 has 12 amino acids. Between the trimmed V and J ends, which lost 3 bases and 6 bases, there was a span of 9 bases. The CDR3 DNA sequence: TGTGCCAGCAGCTTGTTAGGGGGCGAGCAGTACTTC. Protein: CASSLLGGEQYF.

The rearrangement links TRBV6-6 to TRBJ2-1; the match to TRBD1 covers 12 bases. This CDR3 has 15 residues. J lost 6 bases, V lost 7 bases, and 7 bases had no gene match. The germline V gene has CDR1 MNHNY and CDR2 SVGAGI (reference sequence). CDR3 region: CASKPGQGAVNEQFF. In DNA, the CDR3 is TGTGCCAGCAAACCGGGACAGGGGGCAGTCAATGAGCAGTTCTTC.

This clone was detected a few times. This rearrangement joins TRBV2 to TRBJ2-3, with TRBD2 identical over 9 bases. The V gene's germline CDR1 is SNHLY and CDR2 FYNNEI. Trimming took 4 bases from V and 5 from J; bases not matched to a gene: 16. This CDR3 region has 18 residues. The CDR3 DNA follows: TGTGCCAGCAGTGGATTCCGCGGTGGCGGGAGGGCCATAGATACGCAGTATTTT. Translation: CASSGFRGGGRAIDTQYF.

The rearrangement joins TRBV5-1 to TRBJ2-5; 8 bases match TRBD1. CDR3 size: 16 residues. Germline CDR1 reads SGHRS; CDR2 reads YFSETQ. J lost 5 bases, V lost 4 bases, and 13 bases had no gene match. The chain's CDR3 is CASSAHTGGLGETQYF. The DNA for the CDR3 is TGCGCCAGCAGCGCTCACACAGGGGGGCTTGGGGAGACCCAGTACTTC.

This clone was seen once. The V call is TRBV27, the J call TRBJ1-1; maybe TRBD1 (5 bases). CDR1 and CDR2 (germline): MNHEY, SMNVEV (reference sequence). The CDR3 covers 14 residues. Between the trimmed V and J ends, which lost 8 bases and 4 bases, there was a span of 17 bases. CDR3: CASRTPRGGTEAFF. The DNA for the CDR3 is TGTGCCAGCCGAACCCCGAGGGGAGGCACTGAAGCTTTCTTT.